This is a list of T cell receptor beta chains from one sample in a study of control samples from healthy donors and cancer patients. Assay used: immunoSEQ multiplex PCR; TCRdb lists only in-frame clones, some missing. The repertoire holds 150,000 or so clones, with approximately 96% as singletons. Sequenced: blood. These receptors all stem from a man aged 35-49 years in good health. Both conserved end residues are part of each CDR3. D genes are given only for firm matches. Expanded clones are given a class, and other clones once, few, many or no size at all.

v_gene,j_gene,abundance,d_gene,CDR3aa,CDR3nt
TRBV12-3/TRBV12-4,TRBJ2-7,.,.,CASSLNTPYEQYF,TGTGCCAGCAGTTTAAATACCCCCTACGAGCAGTACTTC
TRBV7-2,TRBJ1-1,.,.,CASSPAGEGAFF,TGTGCCAGCAGCCCGGCTGGTGAAGGAGCTTTCTTT
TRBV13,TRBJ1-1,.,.,CASSPVYTEAFF,TGTGCCAGCAGCCCGGTGTACACTGAAGCTTTCTTT
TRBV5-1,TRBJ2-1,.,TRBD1,CASSSGTGMVDEQFF,TGCGCCAGCAGCTCCGGGACAGGGATGGTTGATGAGCAGTTCTTC
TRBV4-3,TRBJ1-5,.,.,CASSQETGAHQPQHF,TGCGCCAGCAGCCAAGAGACCGGGGCTCATCAGCCCCAGCATTTT
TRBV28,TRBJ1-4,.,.,CASSAPGRVNEKLFF,TGTGCCAGCAGTGCTCCGGGACGGGTAAATGAAAAACTGTTTTTT
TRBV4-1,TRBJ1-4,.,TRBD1,CATQGNHEKLFF,TGCGCCACACAGGGGAATCATGAAAAACTGTTTTTT
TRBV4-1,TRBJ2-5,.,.,CASSQDDQETQYF,TGCGCCAGCAGCCAAGATGATCAGGAGACCCAGTACTTC
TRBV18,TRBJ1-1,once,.,CASSPRGLLEAFF,TGTGCCAGCTCACCCCGGGGGCTACTTGAAGCTTTCTTT
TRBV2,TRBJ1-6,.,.,CASSVMQYNSPLHF,TGTGCCAGCAGTGTTATGCAGTATAATTCACCCCTCCACTTT
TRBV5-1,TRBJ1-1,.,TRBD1,CASSRTGRNGEAFF,TGCGCCAGCAGCCGGACAGGGCGGAACGGTGAAGCTTTCTTT
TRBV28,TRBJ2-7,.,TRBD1,CASSSTLGTGIYEQYF,TGTGCCAGCAGTTCCACGCTCGGGACAGGGATATACGAGCAGTACTTC
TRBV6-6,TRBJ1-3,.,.,CASSPLPGQSSGNTIYF,TGTGCCAGCAGTCCGCTGCCTGGGCAAAGCTCTGGAAACACCATATATTTT
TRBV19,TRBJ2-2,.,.,CASSGRGAGELFF,TGTGCCAGTAGTGGGAGGGGGGCCGGGGAGCTGTTTTTT
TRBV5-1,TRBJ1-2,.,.,CASSWDGTEYGYTF,TGCGCCAGCAGCTGGGACGGGACGGAGTATGGCTACACCTTC
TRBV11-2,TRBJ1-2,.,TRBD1,CASSAGTGYGYTF,TGTGCCAGCAGCGCCGGGACAGGCTATGGCTACACCTTC
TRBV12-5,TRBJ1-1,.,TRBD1,CASGPGTGSNTEAFF,TGTGCTAGTGGACCCGGGACAGGGTCGAACACTGAAGCTTTCTTT
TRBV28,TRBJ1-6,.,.,CASSFGGNSPLHF,TGTGCCAGCAGTTTCGGGGGTAATTCACCCCTCCACTTT
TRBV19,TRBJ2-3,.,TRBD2,CASSIGGGYTDTQYF,TGTGCCAGTAGTATCGGGGGGGGATACACAGATACGCAGTATTTT
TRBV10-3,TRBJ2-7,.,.,CAISEGLPYEQYF,TGTGCCATCAGTGAGGGACTCCCCTACGAGCAGTACTTC
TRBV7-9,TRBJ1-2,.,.,CASSPGSNTF,TGTGCCAGCAGCCCAGGGTCGAACACCTTC
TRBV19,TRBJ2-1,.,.,CASSLRDLNEQFF,TGTGCCAGTAGCCTCAGGGACCTTAATGAGCAGTTCTTC
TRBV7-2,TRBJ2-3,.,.,CASSFKPRAGSTDTQYF,TGTGCCAGCAGCTTCAAACCCAGAGCGGGCTCCACAGATACGCAGTATTTT
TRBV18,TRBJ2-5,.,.,CASSPPWGSGQETQYF,TGTGCCAGCTCACCACCCTGGGGGTCGGGACAAGAGACCCAGTACTTC
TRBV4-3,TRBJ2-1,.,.,CASSQEMVGEQFF,TGCGCCAGCAGCCAAGAAATGGTGGGTGAGCAGTTCTTC
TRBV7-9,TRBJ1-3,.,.,CASSTRGQGNTIYF,TGTGCCAGCAGCACCCGGGGGCAAGGTAACACCATATATTTT
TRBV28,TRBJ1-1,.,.,CASTPAGGTEAFF,TGTGCCAGCACCCCCGCGGGGGGCACTGAAGCTTTCTTT
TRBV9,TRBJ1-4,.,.,CASSPVGLTQTNEKLFF,TGTGCCAGCAGCCCCGTTGGGCTCACCCAAACTAATGAAAAACTGTTTTTT
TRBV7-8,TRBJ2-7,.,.,CASSLARQTYEQYF,TGTGCCAGCAGCTTAGCGCGACAAACCTACGAGCAGTACTTC
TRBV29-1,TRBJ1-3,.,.,CSPTEGAPCSGNTIYF,TGCAGCCCAACCGAAGGGGCACCTTGCTCTGGAAACACCATATATTTT
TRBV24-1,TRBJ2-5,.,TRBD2,CATSDPRLAGGQETQYF,TGTGCCACCAGTGACCCCCGACTAGCGGGGGGCCAAGAGACCCAGTACTTC
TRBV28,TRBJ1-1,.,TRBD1,CASSWMGQLNTEAFF,TGTGCCAGCAGTTGGATGGGACAGCTGAACACTGAAGCTTTCTTT
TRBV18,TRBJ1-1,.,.,CASSRDTNTEAFF,TGTGCCAGCTCACGGGACACGAACACTGAAGCTTTCTTT
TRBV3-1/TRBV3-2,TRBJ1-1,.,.,CASSQGGSPSAEAFF,TGTGCCAGCAGCCAAGGGGGCAGCCCTAGCGCTGAAGCTTTCTTT
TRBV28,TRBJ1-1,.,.,CASSGFILNTEAFF,TGTGCCAGCAGTGGCTTTATATTGAACACTGAAGCTTTCTTT
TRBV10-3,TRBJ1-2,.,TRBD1,CAISGAGGAYGYTF,TGTGCCATCAGTGGTGCAGGGGGCGCCTATGGCTACACCTTC
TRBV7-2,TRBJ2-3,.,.,CASSLGVGDTQYF,TGTGCCAGCAGCTTAGGGGTGGGAGATACGCAGTATTTT
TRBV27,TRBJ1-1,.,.,CASSLYDSKFEAFF,TGTGCCAGCAGTTTATATGACAGTAAGTTTGAAGCTTTCTTT
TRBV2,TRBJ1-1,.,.,CASEHGNTEAFF,TGTGCCAGTGAACATGGGAACACTGAAGCTTTCTTT
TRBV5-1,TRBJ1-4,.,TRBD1,CASSPRTGATNEKLFF,TGCGCCAGCAGCCCAAGGACAGGGGCAACTAATGAAAAACTGTTTTTT
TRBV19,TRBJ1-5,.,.,CASTPTANQPQHF,TGTGCCAGTACCCCGACAGCCAATCAGCCCCAGCATTTT
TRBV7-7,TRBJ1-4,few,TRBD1,CASSRKTGLGEKLFF,TGTGCCAGCAGCCGTAAGACAGGGCTCGGCGAAAAACTGTTTTTT
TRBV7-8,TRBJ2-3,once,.,CASSLARYTDTQYF,TGTGCCAGCAGCTTAGCCCGATACACGGATACGCAGTATTTT
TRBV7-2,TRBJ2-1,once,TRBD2,CASSYTSGGNEQFF,TGTGCCAGCAGCTACACTAGCGGGGGCAATGAGCAGTTCTTC
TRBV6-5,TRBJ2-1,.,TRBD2,CASGGGNEQFF,TGTGCCAGCGGGGGGGGCAATGAGCAGTTCTTC
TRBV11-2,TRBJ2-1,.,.,CASSLGGYNEQFF,TGTGCCAGCAGCTTAGGGGGATACAATGAGCAGTTCTTC
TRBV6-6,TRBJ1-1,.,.,CASSSRGSNTEAFF,TGTGCCAGCAGTTCCCGGGGGTCCAACACTGAAGCTTTCTTT
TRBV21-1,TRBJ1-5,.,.,CASSSRDASNQPQHF,TGTGCCAGCAGCAGCCGGGACGCCAGCAATCAGCCCCAGCATTTT
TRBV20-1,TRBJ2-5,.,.,CSARTTETQYF,TGCAGTGCTAGAACTACAGAGACCCAGTACTTC
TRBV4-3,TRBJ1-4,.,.,CASSQRGPSGANEKLFF,TGCGCCAGCAGCCAACGAGGACCCTCCGGAGCTAATGAAAAACTGTTTTTT
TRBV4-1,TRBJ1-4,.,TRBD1,CASSQDRAGGEKLFF,TGCGCCAGCAGCCAAGATCGGGCAGGGGGGGAAAAACTGTTTTTT